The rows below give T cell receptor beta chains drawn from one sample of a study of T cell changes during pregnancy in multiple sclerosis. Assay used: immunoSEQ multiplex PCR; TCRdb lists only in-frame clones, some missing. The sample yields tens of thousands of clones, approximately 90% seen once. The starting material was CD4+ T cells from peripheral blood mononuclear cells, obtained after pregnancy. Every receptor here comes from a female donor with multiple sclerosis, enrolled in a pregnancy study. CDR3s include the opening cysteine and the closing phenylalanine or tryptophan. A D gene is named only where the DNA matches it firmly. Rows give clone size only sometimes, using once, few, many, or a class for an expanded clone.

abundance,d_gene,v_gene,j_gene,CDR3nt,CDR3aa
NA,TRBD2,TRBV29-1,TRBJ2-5,TGCAGCGTTGAATTAGGGAGGGGAGAGACCCAGTACTTC,CSVELGRGETQYF
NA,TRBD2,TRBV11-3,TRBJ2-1,TGTGCCAGCAGCTACGGGGGGTTAGCTCCTACGGATGAGCAGTTCTTC,CASSYGGLAPTDEQFF
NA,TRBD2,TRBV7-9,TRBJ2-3,TGTGCCAGCAGCTTAGATCGGGGAGGGAGTACAGATACGCAGTATTTT,CASSLDRGGSTDTQYF
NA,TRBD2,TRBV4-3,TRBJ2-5,TGCGCCAGCAGCCAAGAGGTCCAGCGGGGGGGCGGAGAGACCCAGTACTTC,CASSQEVQRGGGETQYF
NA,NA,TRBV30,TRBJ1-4,TGTGCCTGGAGTGGGTCTCTGAGGGCAACTAATGAAAAACTGTTTTTT,CAWSGSLRATNEKLFF
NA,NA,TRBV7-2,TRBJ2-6,TGTGCCAGCAGCTTAATCGGACAGACCGGGGCCAACGTCCTGACTTTC,CASSLIGQTGANVLTF
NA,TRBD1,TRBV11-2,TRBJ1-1,TGTGCCAGCAGCTTACAGGGGGCCACTGAAGCTTTCTTT,CASSLQGATEAFF
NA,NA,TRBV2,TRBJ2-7,TGTGCCAGCAGTGGGCCAGGCCCTCCGGACGAGCAGTACTTC,CASSGPGPPDEQYF
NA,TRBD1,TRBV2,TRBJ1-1,TGTGCCAGCAGGGGACAGAGGAACACTGAAGCTTTCTTT,CASRGQRNTEAFF
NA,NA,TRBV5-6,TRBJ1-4,TGTGCCAGCAGCTCCCGGGGGGGTGTCGGTGAAAAACTGTTTTTT,CASSSRGGVGEKLFF
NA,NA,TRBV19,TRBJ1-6,TGTGCCAGTAGTCCGAGAGGGGGTACCTATAATTCACCCCTCCACTTT,CASSPRGGTYNSPLHF
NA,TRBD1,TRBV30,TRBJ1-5,TGTGCCTGGGCGGGACAGACCAATCAGCCCCAGCATTTT,CAWAGQTNQPQHF
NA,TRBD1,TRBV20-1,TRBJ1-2,TGCAGTCGACAGGGGTACTATGGCTACACCTTC,CSRQGYYGYTF
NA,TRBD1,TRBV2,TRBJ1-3,TGTGCCAGCAGCAGAGGTGGGACAGAGAACACCATATATTTT,CASSRGGTENTIYF
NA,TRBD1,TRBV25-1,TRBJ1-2,TGTGCCAGCACTAGGACAGGGACCTCCTATGGCTACACCTTC,CASTRTGTSYGYTF
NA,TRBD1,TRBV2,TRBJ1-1,TGTGCCAGCAGAGAGAATGTGGACAGGGGGTTTCTTTACCTGAACACTGAAGCTTTCTTT,CASRENVDRGFLYLNTEAFF
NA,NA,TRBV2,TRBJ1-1,TGTGCCAGCAGGACGACAACTGCTGAAGCTTTCTTT,CASRTTTAEAFF
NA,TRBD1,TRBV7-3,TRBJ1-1,TGTGCCAGCAGCAGTTCAGGGGGGAACACTGAAGCTTTCTTT,CASSSSGGNTEAFF
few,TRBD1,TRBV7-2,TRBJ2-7,TGTGCCAGCAGCTGGCAGGGACAGGGGACCTACGAGCAGTACTTC,CASSWQGQGTYEQYF
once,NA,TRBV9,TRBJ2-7,TGTGCCAGCAGCGTAGGGAGTTTGGGTGCGAACGAGCAGTACTTC,CASSVGSLGANEQYF
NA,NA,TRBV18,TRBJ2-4,TGTGCCAGCTCACCCCTCGGGACCAAAAACATTCAGTACTTC,CASSPLGTKNIQYF
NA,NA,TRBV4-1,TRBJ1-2,TGCGCCAGCAGCCAAGAAAGCGTCGGGATTTATGGCTACACCTTC,CASSQESVGIYGYTF
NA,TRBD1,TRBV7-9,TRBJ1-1,TGTGCCAGCAGCCCAACCGGCAGGGGGCAATCTGAAGCTTTCTTT,CASSPTGRGQSEAFF
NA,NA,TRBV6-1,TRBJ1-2,TGTGCCAGCAGTGTCGGGACAAGCGACTATGGCTACACCTTC,CASSVGTSDYGYTF
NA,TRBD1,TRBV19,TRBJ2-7,TGTGCCAGTAGTCGACAGGGGCGGGCCTACGAGCAGTACTTC,CASSRQGRAYEQYF
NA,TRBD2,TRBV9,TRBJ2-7,TGTGCCAGCAGCTCAGGGACTAGCGGGGGAGTCTACGAGCAGTACTTC,CASSSGTSGGVYEQYF
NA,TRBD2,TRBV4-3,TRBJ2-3,TGCGCCAGCAGCCAAGTGGGACTAGCGGCAGATACGCAGTATTTT,CASSQVGLAADTQYF
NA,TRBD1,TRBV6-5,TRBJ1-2,TGTGCCAGCAGTTACGGCGGGACAGAAGCTAACTATGGCTACACCTTC,CASSYGGTEANYGYTF
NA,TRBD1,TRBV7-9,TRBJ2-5,TGTGCCAGCAGCTTCGACAGGGCCCAAGCGGAGACCCAGTACTTC,CASSFDRAQAETQYF
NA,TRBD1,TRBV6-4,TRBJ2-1,TGTGCCAGCATGCCGGGACAGGGCTCAAATGAGCAGTTCTTC,CASMPGQGSNEQFF
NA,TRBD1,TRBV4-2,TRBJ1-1,TGTGCCAGCAGCCAGCTGGGACAGGGGGCTATAGGGAACACTGAAGCTTTCTTT,CASSQLGQGAIGNTEAFF
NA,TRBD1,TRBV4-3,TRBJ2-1,TGCGCCAGCAGCCAAGATTATGGACAGGCCTACAATGAGCAGTTCTTC,CASSQDYGQAYNEQFF
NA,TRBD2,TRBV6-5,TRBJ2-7,TGTGCCAGCAGTTCGAGCGGGGGGGCGTCCTACGAGCAGTACTTC,CASSSSGGASYEQYF
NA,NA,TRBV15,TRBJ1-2,TGTGCCACCAGCAGAGATAGGGGGACCGGCTACACCTTC,CATSRDRGTGYTF
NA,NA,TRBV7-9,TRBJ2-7,TGTGCCAGCAGCTTCGGTCCGGGGATTGAACACGAGCAGTACTTC,CASSFGPGIEHEQYF
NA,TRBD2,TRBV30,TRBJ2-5,TGTGCCTGGAACGGAGACGGGGGGGCCCAAGAGACCCAGTACTTC,CAWNGDGGAQETQYF
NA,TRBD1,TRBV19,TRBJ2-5,TGTGCCAGTAGTAGGACAGGCGGAGAGACCCAGTACTTC,CASSRTGGETQYF
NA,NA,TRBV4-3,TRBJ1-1,TGCGCCAGCAGCCAATATGGCGCGGCCACTGAAGCTTTCTTT,CASSQYGAATEAFF
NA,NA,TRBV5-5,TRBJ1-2,TGTGCCAGCAGACTAGCTGGGGCAGGGCGGGGCTACACCTTC,CASRLAGAGRGYTF
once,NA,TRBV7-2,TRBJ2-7,TGTGCCAGCAGCTATAACAGGGCCTTCTCCTACGAGCAGTACTTC,CASSYNRAFSYEQYF
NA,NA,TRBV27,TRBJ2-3,TGTGCCAGCAGCCGGGGGGGGACAGGGCTGTATACGCAGTATTTT,CASSRGGTGLYTQYF
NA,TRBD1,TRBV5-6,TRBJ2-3,TGTGCCAGCACCCCGGACAGGGCGGGTGATACGCAGTATTTT,CASTPDRAGDTQYF
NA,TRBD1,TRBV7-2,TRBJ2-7,TGTGCCAGCAGCTTCGGACAGGGCTCCTACGAGCAGTACTTC,CASSFGQGSYEQYF
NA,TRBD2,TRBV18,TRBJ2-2,TGTGCCAGCTCACCTCGGCTAGCGGGGGGACTGAACACCGGGGAGCTGTTTTTT,CASSPRLAGGLNTGELFF
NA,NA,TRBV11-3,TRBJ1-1,TGTGCCAGCAGCTCGGAGATGAACACTGAAGCTTTCTTT,CASSSEMNTEAFF
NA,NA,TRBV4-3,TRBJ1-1,TGCGCCAGCAGCCAGGGGGCTTGGACTGAAGCTTTCTTT,CASSQGAWTEAFF
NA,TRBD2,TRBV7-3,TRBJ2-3,TGTGCCAGCAGCCTCGGACTAGCGGGGGGGGATACGCAGTATTTT,CASSLGLAGGDTQYF
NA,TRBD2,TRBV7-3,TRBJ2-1,TGTGCCAGCAGCCGAAACCCCGCGGGGGGCGGGGAGCAGTTCTTC,CASSRNPAGGGEQFF
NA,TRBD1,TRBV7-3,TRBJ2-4,TGTGCCAGCAGCTCCGGACAGGGATCAAACATTCAGTACTTC,CASSSGQGSNIQYF
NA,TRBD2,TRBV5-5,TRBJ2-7,TGTGCCAGCAGCTTGGGACTAGCGAACTACGAGCAGTACTTC,CASSLGLANYEQYF
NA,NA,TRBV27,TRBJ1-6,TGTGCCGTGGGCTTTGAAAATTCACCCCTCCACTTT,CAVGFENSPLHF
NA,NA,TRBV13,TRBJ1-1,TGTGCCAGCACCCTAGGACATACCAACACTGAAGCTTTCTTT,CASTLGHTNTEAFF
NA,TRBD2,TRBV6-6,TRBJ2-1,TGTGCCAGCAGCTTAGCGGGGGGCTCCTATGAGCAGTTCTTC,CASSLAGGSYEQFF
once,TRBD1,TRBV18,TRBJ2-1,TGTGCCGGCCATACAGGGGGCAATGAGCAGTTCTTC,CAGHTGGNEQFF
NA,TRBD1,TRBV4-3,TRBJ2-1,TGCGCCAGCAGCCAAAAGGACAGGAGCTCCTACAATGAGCAGTTCTTC,CASSQKDRSSYNEQFF
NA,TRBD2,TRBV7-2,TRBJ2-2,TGTGCCAGCAGCCGTTTACCGGGGGGGGACACCGGGGAGCTGTTTTTT,CASSRLPGGDTGELFF
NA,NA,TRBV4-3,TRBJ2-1,TGCGCCAGCAGCCACTCCGGGAGCTCCTACAATGAGCAGTTCTTC,CASSHSGSSYNEQFF